Following are 23 T cell receptor beta chains from one sample sequenced in a study of CD8+ T cells in alopecia areata. RNA was isolated and reverse transcribed to cDNA, the sequencing template. Method: immunoSEQ multiplex PCR; TCRdb's copy keeps in-frame clones and lacks some. The table shows 200,000 to 250,000 clones, with approximately 72% occurring only once. Treatment meaning: oral pan-JAK inhibitor, 5-10 mg twice daily. The source was CD4+ T cells sorted from blood, collected at approximately week 44, from a patient treated with tofacitinib. All receptors derive from a human donor with alopecia areata.

The J gene is TRBJ1-1, the V gene TRBV5-1; D unclear. Trimming cost V 2 bases and J 2 bases, with 10 bases left between them. The CDR3 totals 14 residues. Germline V gives CDR1 SGHRS, CDR2 YFSETQ. DNA of the CDR3: TGCGCCAGCAGCTTCGACGGAAGAAACACTGAAGCTTTCTTT. Translation gives CASSFDGRNTEAFF.

The V and J genes are TRBV2 and TRBJ1-5; D gene unclear. The CDR3 has 11 residues. From germline, CDR1 is SNHLY and CDR2 FYNNEI. Trimming took off 8 bases at V and 4 bases at J, with 6 bases between the two ends. The CDR3 coding sequence is TGTGCCAGCGGGTCTAATCAGCCCCAGCATTTT. This translates into CASGSNQPQHF.

This clone was counted once. The V call is TRBV15, the J call TRBJ1-1; D possibly corresponds to TRBD1 (5 bases). V gave up 5 bases and J gave up 0 bases, with 10 bases separating them. Germline V CDR1 and CDR2: LNHNV, YYDKDF (reference sequence). The CDR3 has 14 residues. Here the CDR3 reads CATSGRAMNTEAFF. CDR3 nucleotides: TGTGCCACCAGCGGCAGGGCAATGAACACTGAAGCTTTCTTT.

The gene calls are TRBV27 and TRBJ1-1, with D possibly being TRBD1 (5 bases). This CDR3 comprises 13 residues. The germline V gene has CDR1 MNHEY and CDR2 SMNVEV (reference sequence). The V and J ends lost 5 bases and 1 base respectively, with 8 bases between them. The CDR3 loop is CASSPTENTEAFF. CDR3 DNA: TGTGCCAGCAGTCCGACAGAGAACACTGAAGCTTTCTTT.

The chain couples TRBV29-1 to TRBJ1-1; D is undetermined. V was clipped by 8 bases and J by 3 bases, with 10 bases between them. The CDR3 extends over 11 amino acids. Germline values: CDR1 SQVTM, CDR2 ANQGSEA. Here the CDR3 reads CSRSRDTEAFF. CDR3 in DNA: TGCAGCCGATCCCGGGACACTGAAGCTTTCTTT.

The rearrangement links TRBV30 to TRBJ1-2; D is undetermined. Germline V CDR1 and CDR2: GTSNPN, SVGIG (reference sequence). The CDR3 covers 12 residues. Trimming left V 1 base short and J 4 bases short, with 7 bases between. Here the CDR3 DNA reads TGTGCCTGGAGTGGGGCCTCCTATGGCTACACCTTC. Residues: CAWSGASYGYTF. The full variable domain, rest sourced from reference TRBV30 and TRBJ1-2, is SQTIHQWPATLVQPVGSPLSLECTVEGTSNPNLYWYRQAAGRGLQLLFYSVGIGQISSEVPQNLSASRPQDRQFILSSKKLLLSDSGFYLCAWSGASYGYTFGSGTRLTVV.

The rearrangement links TRBV30 to TRBJ2-2; D is ambiguous. Trimming cost V 4 bases and J 4 bases, with 10 bases left between them. The length of the CDR3 is 13 residues. Germline V CDR1 and CDR2: GTSNPN, SVGIG (reference sequence). CDR3 sequence (DNA): TGTGCCTGGATCGACTTAGGCACCGGGGAGCTGTTTTTT. Its protein product is CAWIDLGTGELFF.

V usage is TRBV30 and J usage is TRBJ1-2, with unresolved D. The CDR3 sequence is 12 residues long. Trimming pared 2 bases from V and 11 bases from J, leaving 15 bases between. Germline V gives CDR1 GTSNPN, CDR2 SVGIG (reference sequence). The DNA for the CDR3 is TGTGCCTGGAGTCTTCAAACCGGACTGTACACCTTC. As protein: CAWSLQTGLYTF.

The chain is built from TRBV15 and TRBJ1-5; D gene ambiguous. Deletions cut 8 bases from V and 7 bases from J, with 12 bases between. The germline V gene has CDR1 LNHNV and CDR2 YYDKDF (reference sequence). This CDR3 comprises 12 residues. The CDR3 sequence is CATEAPMQPQHF. DNA of the CDR3: TGTGCCACCGAAGCCCCCATGCAGCCCCAGCATTTT.

In its sample, this clone was seen a few times. V usage is TRBV2 and J usage is TRBJ2-3, with a weak D call TRBD1 (6 bases). Germline loops: CDR1 SNHLY, CDR2 FYNNEI. The CDR3 consists of 15 residues. V was shortened by 2 bases and J by 2 bases, with 11 bases between the two germline ends. The CDR3 region is CASSEWGRTTDTQYF. Here the CDR3 DNA reads TGTGCCAGCAGTGAATGGGGGCGAACCACAGATACGCAGTATTTT.

The chain has TRBV10-3 and TRBJ1-2; D gene unclear. Trimming took off 10 bases at V and 5 bases at J, with 11 bases between the two ends. There are 11 residues in the CDR3. Germline lookup yields CDR1 ENHRY and CDR2 SYGVKD. The CDR3 DNA is TGTGCCACCGGAACTGATTATGGCTACACCTTC. Protein: CATGTDYGYTF.

The chain combines TRBV10-3 with TRBJ2-5, with D hard to call. The CDR3 consists of 12 residues. Germline CDR1 reads ENHRY; CDR2 reads SYGVKD. Trimming removed 8 bases at V and 1 base at J, with 8 bases between. The CDR3 coding sequence is TGTGCCATCGGTGCGTCCCAAGAGACCCAGTACTTC. This encodes CAIGASQETQYF.

The chain joins TRBV4-3 to TRBJ1-6; a possible D gene is TRBD1 (6 bases). Germline V gene lookup returns CDR1 LGHNA and CDR2 YSLEER. Trimming cost V 4 bases and J 9 bases, with 13 bases left between them. The CDR3 contains 14 residues. CDR3 loop: CASSRTRGVSPLHF. The CDR3 coding sequence is TGCGCCAGCAGCCGGACAAGGGGGGTTTCACCCCTCCACTTT.

This clone was observed a handful of times. The rearrangement joins TRBV5-1 to TRBJ2-5; 9 bases match TRBD2. This CDR3 region has 15 residues. Germline assignment: CDR1 SGHRS and CDR2 YFSETQ. J lost 4 bases, V lost 0 bases, and 4 bases had no gene match. The CDR3, as DNA: TGCGCCAGCAGCTTGGAGAGCGGGGGGTCAGAGACCCAGTACTTC. Residues: CASSLESGGSETQYF.

The chain recombines TRBV29-1 with TRBJ1-1; D is ambiguous. Trimming cost V 8 bases and J 2 bases, with 9 bases left between them. Germline V gives CDR1 SQVTM, CDR2 ANQGSEA. The CDR3 consists of 11 residues. For the CDR3, the DNA is TGCAGCACGGTCTTTAACACTGAAGCTTTCTTT. Translation: CSTVFNTEAFF.

The V and J genes are TRBV27 and TRBJ1-2; no firm D call. The ends were cut back, 3 bases at V and 1 base at J, with 6 bases in the middle. Germline CDR1 MNHEY, CDR2 SMNVEV (reference sequence). This CDR3 is 13 amino acids long. The CDR3 nucleotides read TGTGCCAGCAGTTTTTCAGTTAACTATGGCTACACCTTC. It translates to CASSFSVNYGYTF.

The V gene is TRBV19, the J gene TRBJ2-5, with unresolved D. CDR1 and CDR2 from the germline V gene are LNHDA and SQIVND (reference sequence). This CDR3 spans 13 amino acids. V was pared by 4 bases and J by 1 base, with 7 bases between. The CDR3 nucleotides are TGTGCCAGTAGTAAGTGGCCCCAAGAGACCCAGTACTTC. Its protein is CASSKWPQETQYF.

The chain has TRBV11-2 and TRBJ1-1; D gene unclear. This CDR3 contains 13 residues. V was shortened by 1 base and J by 2 bases, with 5 bases between the two germline ends. CDR1 and CDR2 from the germline V gene are SGHAT and FQNNGV. In DNA, the CDR3 is TGTGCCAGCAGCTTAGGGGTAAACACTGAAGCTTTCTTT. Its translation: CASSLGVNTEAFF.

V is TRBV2 and J is TRBJ2-1; 9 bases line up with TRBD2. V was pared by 4 bases and J by 4 bases, with 5 bases of the junction left unmatched. This CDR3 has 15 residues. Germline CDR1 and CDR2: SNHLY and FYNNEI. The CDR3 DNA sequence: TGTGCCAGCAGTGTCAGCGGGGGGCTGTACAATGAGCAGTTCTTC. This encodes CASSVSGGLYNEQFF.

This clone was detected only once. V and J are TRBV2 and TRBJ2-3, with a weak D call TRBD2 (5 bases). This CDR3 has 16 amino acids. The V end was cut by 7 bases, the J end by 5 bases, with 22 bases between. The germline gives CDR1 SNHLY, CDR2 FYNNEI. DNA for the CDR3: TGTGCCAGCATTCAAGATCGGACTCGACCACAAGATACGCAGTATTTT. Its protein product is CASIQDRTRPQDTQYF.

The V gene is TRBV5-1, the J gene TRBJ1-1, with unresolved D. Trimming took off 5 bases at V and 7 bases at J, with 15 bases between the two ends. Germline CDR1 SGHRS, CDR2 YFSETQ. CDR3 length equals 13 residues. The DNA of the CDR3 is TGCGCCAGCAGATCGACATCTGTAGGTGAAGCTTTCTTT. Amino acid sequence: CASRSTSVGEAFF.

The CDR3 loop is CSVARGGGELFF. DNA for the CDR3: TGCAGCGTGGCCAGGGGTGGCGGGGAGCTGTTTTTT. The chain joins TRBV29-1 to TRBJ2-2, with D perhaps matching TRBD1 (6 bases). With 6 bases removed from V and 7 bases from J, the gap between germline ends came to 12 bases. This CDR3 comprises 12 residues. CDR1 is SQVTM, CDR2 ANQGSEA, per germline.

This chain links TRBV19 with TRBJ1-2; tentatively, D is TRBD1 (5 bases). V lost 3 bases and J lost 8, with 19 bases in between. CDR1 LNHDA and CDR2 SQIVND come from the germline V gene (reference sequence). This CDR3 contains 15 residues. The DNA of the CDR3 is TGTGCCAGTAGTATGTGGGGACCCAATTCGGGAGGCTACACCTTC. Amino acids: CASSMWGPNSGGYTF.